A selection of T cell receptor beta chains follows, all from one sample in a study of response to subunit inactivated influenza vaccine. Via MiXCR, TCRdb re-called the RT-PCR reads, giving one row per CDR3 protein. The sample contains about 520,000 distinct CDR3 sequences, around 7.7% of which appear only once. Sequencing used PBMCs from blood, obtained roughly 24 months after vaccination. These receptors came from a man between 50 and 75 years old who received an inactivated influenza vaccine. The CDR3 runs from the conserved cysteine through the conserved F or W. D genes are given only for firm matches. Clone size is given for some rows only: seen once, a few or many times, or a class if the clone is expanded.

D,size,J,V,CDR3,DNA
.,.,TRBJ2-3,TRBV7-9,CASTTGGTSTDTQYF,TGTGCCAGCACCACCGGCGGGACTAGCACAGATACGCAGTATTTT
TRBD1,few,TRBJ2-1,TRBV20-1,CSEGIGTANEQFF,TGCAGTGAAGGCATAGGGACAGCAAATGAGCAGTTCTTC
TRBD2,few,TRBJ2-5,TRBV11-2,CASSLVVAGGNQETQYF,TGTGCCAGCAGCTTAGTCGTAGCGGGGGGCAACCAAGAGACCCAGTACTTC
TRBD2,few,TRBJ2-3,TRBV20-1,CSARAGGPKDTQYF,TGCAGTGCTAGGGCGGGAGGGCCGAAAGATACGCAGTATTTT
.,few,TRBJ1-5,TRBV6-1,CASSEGRGQPQHF,TGTGCCAGCAGTGAGGGTAGGGGGCAGCCCCAGCATTTT
.,many,TRBJ2-7,TRBV5-1,CASSSNPGNNYEQYF,TGCGCCAGCAGCTCTAATCCGGGAAACAACTACGAGCAGTACTTC
.,many,TRBJ2-2,TRBV7-9,CASSRHGELFF,TGTGCCAGCAGCCGCCACGGGGAGCTGTTTTTT
.,.,TRBJ2-3,TRBV6-1,CASSPQGRKDTQYF,TGTGCCAGCAGTCCACAGGGAAGGAAGGATACGCAGTATTTT
.,.,TRBJ2-2,TRBV10-3,CAISESGRGNTGELFF,TGTGCCATCAGTGAAAGTGGCCGGGGCAACACCGGGGAGCTGTTTTTT
.,few,TRBJ2-5,TRBV27,CASIRTGSRGETQYF,TGTGCCAGCATTAGAACAGGGTCAAGAGGGGAGACCCAGTACTTC
.,few,TRBJ2-5,TRBV5-5,CASSKTVQETQYF,TGTGCCAGCAGCAAGACAGTCCAAGAGACCCAGTACTTC
.,many,TRBJ1-6,TRBV20-1,CSARVGGTANSPLHF,TGCAGTGCTAGAGTGGGAGGGACCGCTAATTCACCCCTCCACTTT
TRBD2,.,TRBJ2-2,TRBV6-2/TRBV6-3,CASSIGLAGPANTGELFF,TGTGCCAGCAGTATCGGACTAGCGGGGCCTGCGAACACCGGGGAGCTGTTTTTT
.,many,TRBJ1-2,TRBV24-1,CATSDYPANYGYTF,TGTGCCACCAGTGATTATCCAGCTAACTATGGCTACACCTTC
.,.,TRBJ1-2,TRBV4-2,CASSQDGTYGYTF,TGTGCCAGCAGCCAAGACGGGACCTATGGCTACACCTTC
TRBD1,few,TRBJ1-1,TRBV7-8,CASSLTGQGITEAFF,TGTGCCAGCAGCTTGACGGGACAGGGCATCACTGAAGCTTTCTTT